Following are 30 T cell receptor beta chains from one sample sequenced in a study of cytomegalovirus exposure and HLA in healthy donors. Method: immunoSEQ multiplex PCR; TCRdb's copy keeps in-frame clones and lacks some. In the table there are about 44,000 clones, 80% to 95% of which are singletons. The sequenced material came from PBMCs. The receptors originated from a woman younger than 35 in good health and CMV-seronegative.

The CDR3 DNA sequence: TGTGCCAGCAGACAGGTGGGGGGTAGCAATCAGCCCCAGCATTTT. Translated: CASRQVGGSNQPQHF. The chain links TRBV27 to TRBJ1-5; perhaps TRBD1 as D (5 bases). Per germline, CDR1 MNHEY and CDR2 SMNVEV (reference sequence). Trimming cost V 6 bases and J 0 bases, with 12 bases left between them. This CDR3 has 15 residues.

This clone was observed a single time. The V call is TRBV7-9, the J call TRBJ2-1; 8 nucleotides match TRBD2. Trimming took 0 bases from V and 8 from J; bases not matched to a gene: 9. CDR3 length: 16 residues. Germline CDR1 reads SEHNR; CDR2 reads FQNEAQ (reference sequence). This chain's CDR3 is CASSLATGTRGHEQFF. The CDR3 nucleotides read TGTGCCAGCAGCTTAGCGACCGGGACTAGAGGACATGAGCAGTTCTTC.

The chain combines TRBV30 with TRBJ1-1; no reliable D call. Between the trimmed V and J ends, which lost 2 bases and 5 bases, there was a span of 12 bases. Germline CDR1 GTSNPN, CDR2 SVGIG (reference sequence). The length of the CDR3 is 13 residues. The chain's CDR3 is CAWSSTRRTEAFF. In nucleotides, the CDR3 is TGTGCCTGGAGTTCAACGCGGAGGACTGAAGCTTTCTTT. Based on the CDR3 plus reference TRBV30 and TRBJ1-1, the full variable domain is SQTIHQWPATLVQPVGSPLSLECTVEGTSNPNLYWYRQAAGRGLQLLFYSVGIGQISSEVPQNLSASRPQDRQFILSSKKLLLSDSGFYLCAWSSTRRTEAFFGQGTRLTVV.

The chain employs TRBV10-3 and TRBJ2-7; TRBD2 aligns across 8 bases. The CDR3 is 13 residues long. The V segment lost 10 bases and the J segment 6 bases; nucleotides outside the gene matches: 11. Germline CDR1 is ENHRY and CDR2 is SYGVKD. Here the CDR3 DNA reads TGTGCCACCCTTGAAGCGGGAGCTCTCGAGCAGTACTTC. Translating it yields CATLEAGALEQYF.

CDR3 nucleotide sequence: TGTGCCAGCAGTAAACTAGCGGGCCAACCCAATGAGCAGTTCTTC. Translated, it gives CASSKLAGQPNEQFF. The chain combines TRBV6-4 with TRBJ2-1, with 9 bases identical to TRBD2. The CDR3 spans 15 residues. From germline, CDR1 is MRHNA and CDR2 SNTAGT. Trimming took 5 bases from V and 6 from J; bases not matched to a gene: 8.

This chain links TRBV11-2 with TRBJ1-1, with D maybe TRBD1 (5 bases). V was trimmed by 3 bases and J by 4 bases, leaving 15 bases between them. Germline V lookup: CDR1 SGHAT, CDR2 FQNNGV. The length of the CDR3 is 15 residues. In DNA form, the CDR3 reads TGTGCCAGCAGCTTTGTGACAGCCGGCGGCACTGAAGCTTTCTTT. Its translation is CASSFVTAGGTEAFF.

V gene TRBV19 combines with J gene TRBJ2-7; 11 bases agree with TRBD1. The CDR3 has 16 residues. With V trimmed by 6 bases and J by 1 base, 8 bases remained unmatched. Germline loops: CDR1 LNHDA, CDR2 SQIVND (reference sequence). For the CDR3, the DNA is TGTGCCAGTAGCGAAGGGACAGGGGGGGTATCCTACGAGCAGTACTTC. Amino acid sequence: CASSEGTGGVSYEQYF.

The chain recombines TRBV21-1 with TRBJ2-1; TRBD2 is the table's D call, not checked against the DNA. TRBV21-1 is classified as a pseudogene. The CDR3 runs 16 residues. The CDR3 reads CASSSRLARKGAEQFF. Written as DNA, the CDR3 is TGTGCCAGCAGCTCCCGACTAGCGAGAAAAGGGGCTGAGCAGTTCTTC.

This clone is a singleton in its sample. In nucleotides, the CDR3 is TGTGCCAGCAGCCAAGGTCGCGGCGAGACTGAAGCTTTCTTT. Translated, it gives CASSQGRGETEAFF. The V and J genes are TRBV4-2 and TRBJ1-1; D remains ambiguous. This CDR3 has 14 residues. V lost 1 base, J lost 5 bases, and 11 bases lay in between. Germline values: CDR1 LGHNA, CDR2 YNFKEQ.

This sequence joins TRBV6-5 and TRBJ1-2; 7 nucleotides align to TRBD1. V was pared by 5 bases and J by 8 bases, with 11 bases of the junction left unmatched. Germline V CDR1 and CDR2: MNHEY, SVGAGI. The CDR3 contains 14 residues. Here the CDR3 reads CASSPGTVQGGYTF. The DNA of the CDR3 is TGTGCCAGCAGTCCCGGGACAGTACAAGGCGGCTACACCTTC.

CDR3 loop: CASTRTPGDTEAFF. CDR3 DNA sequence: TGTGCCAGCACCCGAACCCCGGGGGACACTGAAGCTTTCTTT. The chain has TRBV7-9 and TRBJ1-1; D is perhaps TRBD1 (5 bases). This CDR3 is 14 amino acids long. In germline, CDR1 is SEHNR, CDR2 FQNEAQ (reference sequence). The V and J ends lost 7 bases and 3 bases respectively, with 15 bases between them.

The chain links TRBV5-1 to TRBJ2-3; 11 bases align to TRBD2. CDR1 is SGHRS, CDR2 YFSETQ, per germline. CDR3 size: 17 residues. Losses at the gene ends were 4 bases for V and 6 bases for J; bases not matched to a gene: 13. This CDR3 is CASSLPKTSGAGDTQYF. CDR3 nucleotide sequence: TGCGCCAGCAGCCTACCAAAGACTAGCGGGGCCGGGGATACGCAGTATTTT. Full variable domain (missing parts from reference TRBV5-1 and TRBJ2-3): KAGVTQTPRYLIKTRGQQVTLSCSPISGHRSVSWYQQTPGQGLQFLFEYFSETQRNKGNFPGRFSGRQFSNSRSEMNVSTLELGDSALYLCASSLPKTSGAGDTQYFGPGTRLTVL.

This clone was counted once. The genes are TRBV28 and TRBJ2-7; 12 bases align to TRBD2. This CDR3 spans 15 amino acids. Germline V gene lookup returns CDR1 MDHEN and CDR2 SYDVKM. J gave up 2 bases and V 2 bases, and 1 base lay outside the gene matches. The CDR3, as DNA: TGTGCCAGCAGTTTACCTAGCGGGGGGGCCTACGAGCAGTACTTC. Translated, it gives CASSLPSGGAYEQYF.

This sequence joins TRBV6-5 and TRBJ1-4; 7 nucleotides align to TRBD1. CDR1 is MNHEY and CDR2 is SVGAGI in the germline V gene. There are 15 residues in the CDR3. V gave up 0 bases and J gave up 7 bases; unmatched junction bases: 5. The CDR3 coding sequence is TGTGCCAGCAGTTACTCGGCAGGGGGTAGTGAAAAACTGTTTTTT. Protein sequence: CASSYSAGGSEKLFF.

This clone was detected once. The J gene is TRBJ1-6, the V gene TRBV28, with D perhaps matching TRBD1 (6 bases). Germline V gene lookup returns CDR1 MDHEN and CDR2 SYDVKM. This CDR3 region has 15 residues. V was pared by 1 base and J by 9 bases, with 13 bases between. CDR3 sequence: CASSLSVQGFSPLHF. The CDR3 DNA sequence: TGTGCCAGCAGTTTATCTGTACAGGGTTTTTCACCCCTCCACTTT. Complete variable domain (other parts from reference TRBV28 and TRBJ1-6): DVKVTQSSRYLVKRTGEKVFLECVQDMDHENMFWYRQDPGLGLRLIYFSYDVKMKEKGDIPEGYSVSREKKERFSLILESASTNQTSMYLCASSLSVQGFSPLHFGNGTRLTVT.

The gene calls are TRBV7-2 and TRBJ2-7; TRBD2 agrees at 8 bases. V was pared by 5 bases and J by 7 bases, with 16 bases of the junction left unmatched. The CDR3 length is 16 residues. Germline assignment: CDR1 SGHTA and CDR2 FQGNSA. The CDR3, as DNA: TGTGCCAGCAGCCCTACACTAGCGGCCCTTGGTAGGGAGCAGTACTTC. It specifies CASSPTLAALGREQYF. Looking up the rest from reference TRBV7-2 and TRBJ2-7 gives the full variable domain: GAGVSQSPSNKVTEKGKDVELRCDPISGHTALYWYRQSLGQGLEFLIYFQGNSAPDKSGLPSDRFSAERTGGSVSTLTIQRTQQEDSAVYLCASSPTLAALGREQYFGPGTRLTVT.

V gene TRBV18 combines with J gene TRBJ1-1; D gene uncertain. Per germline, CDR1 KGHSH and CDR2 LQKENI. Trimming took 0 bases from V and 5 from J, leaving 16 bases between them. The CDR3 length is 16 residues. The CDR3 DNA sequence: TGTGCCAGCTCACCACCGTACGGCCAAGGAGGTACTGAAGCTTTCTTT. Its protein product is CASSPPYGQGGTEAFF.

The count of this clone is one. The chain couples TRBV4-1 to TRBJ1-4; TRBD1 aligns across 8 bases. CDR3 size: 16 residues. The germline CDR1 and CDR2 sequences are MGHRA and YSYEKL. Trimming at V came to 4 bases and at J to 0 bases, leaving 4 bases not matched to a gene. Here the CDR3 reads CASSPGQGPTNEKLFF. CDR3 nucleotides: TGCGCCAGCAGCCCCGGACAGGGACCAACTAATGAAAAACTGTTTTTT.

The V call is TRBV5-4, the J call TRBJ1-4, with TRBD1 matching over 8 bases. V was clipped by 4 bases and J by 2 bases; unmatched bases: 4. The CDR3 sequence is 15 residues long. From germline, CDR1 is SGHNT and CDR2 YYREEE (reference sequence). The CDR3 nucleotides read TGTGCCAGCAGCCGCCAGGGGGCTACTAATGAAAAACTGTTTTTT. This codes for CASSRQGATNEKLFF.

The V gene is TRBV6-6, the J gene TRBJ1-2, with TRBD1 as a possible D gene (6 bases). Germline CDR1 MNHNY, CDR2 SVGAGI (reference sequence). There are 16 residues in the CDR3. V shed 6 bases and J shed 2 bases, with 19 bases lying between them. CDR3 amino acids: CASRPPAGGRNYGYTF. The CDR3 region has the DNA TGTGCCAGCAGGCCTCCTGCGGGGGGGCGGAACTATGGCTACACCTTC.

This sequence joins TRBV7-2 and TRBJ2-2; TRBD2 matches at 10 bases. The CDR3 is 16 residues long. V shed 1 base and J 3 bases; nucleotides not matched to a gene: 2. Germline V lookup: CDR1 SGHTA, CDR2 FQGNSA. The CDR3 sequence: CASSLVGLADTGELFF. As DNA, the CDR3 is TGTGCCAGCAGCTTAGTAGGACTAGCGGACACCGGGGAGCTGTTTTTT.

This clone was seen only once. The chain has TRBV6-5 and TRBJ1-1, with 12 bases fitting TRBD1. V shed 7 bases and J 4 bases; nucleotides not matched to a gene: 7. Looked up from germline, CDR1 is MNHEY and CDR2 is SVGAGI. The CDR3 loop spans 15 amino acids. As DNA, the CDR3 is TGTGCCAGCAACGAGGGACAGGGGGCTGGCACTGAAGCTTTCTTT. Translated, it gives CASNEGQGAGTEAFF.

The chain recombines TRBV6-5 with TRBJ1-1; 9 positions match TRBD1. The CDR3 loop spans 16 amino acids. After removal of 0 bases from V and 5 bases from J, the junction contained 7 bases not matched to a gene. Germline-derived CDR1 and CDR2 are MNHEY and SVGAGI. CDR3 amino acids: CASSYSETGGVTEAFF. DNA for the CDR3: TGTGCCAGCAGTTACTCCGAGACAGGGGGGGTTACTGAAGCTTTCTTT.

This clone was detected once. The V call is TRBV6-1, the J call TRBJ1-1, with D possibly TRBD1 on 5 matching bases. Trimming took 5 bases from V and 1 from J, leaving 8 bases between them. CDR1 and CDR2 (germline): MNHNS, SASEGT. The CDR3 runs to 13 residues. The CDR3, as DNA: TGTGCCAGCAGTCCGACAGAGAACACTGAAGCTTTCTTT. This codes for CASSPTENTEAFF.

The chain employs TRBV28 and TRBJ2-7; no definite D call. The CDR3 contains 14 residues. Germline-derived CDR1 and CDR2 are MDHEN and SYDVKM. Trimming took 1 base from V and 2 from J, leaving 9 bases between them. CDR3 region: CASSLFTATYEQYF. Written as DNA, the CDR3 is TGTGCCAGCAGTTTATTCACAGCTACCTACGAGCAGTACTTC.

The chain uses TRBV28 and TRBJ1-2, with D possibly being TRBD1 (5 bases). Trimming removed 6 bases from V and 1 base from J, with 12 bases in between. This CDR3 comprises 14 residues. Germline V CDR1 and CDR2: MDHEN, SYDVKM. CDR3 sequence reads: CASSPPGGNYGYTF. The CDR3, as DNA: TGTGCCAGCAGCCCTCCCGGGGGTAACTATGGCTACACCTTC.

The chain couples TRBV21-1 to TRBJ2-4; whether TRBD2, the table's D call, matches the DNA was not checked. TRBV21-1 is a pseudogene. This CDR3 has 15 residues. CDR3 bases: TGTGCCAGCAGCCCTACGATAATAGCCAAAAACATTCAGTACTTC. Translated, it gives CASSPTIIAKNIQYF.

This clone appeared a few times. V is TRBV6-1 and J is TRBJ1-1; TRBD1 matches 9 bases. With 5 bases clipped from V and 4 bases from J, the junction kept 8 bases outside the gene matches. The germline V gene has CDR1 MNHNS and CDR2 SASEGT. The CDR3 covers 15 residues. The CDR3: CASSSNTGGFTEAFF. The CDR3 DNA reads TGTGCCAGCAGTAGCAACACAGGGGGCTTCACTGAAGCTTTCTTT.

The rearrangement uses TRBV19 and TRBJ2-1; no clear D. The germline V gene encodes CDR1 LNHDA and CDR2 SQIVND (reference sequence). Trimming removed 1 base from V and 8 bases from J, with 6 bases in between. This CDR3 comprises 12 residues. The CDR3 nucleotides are TGTGCCAGTAGTATAGGAGGTGATGAGCAGTTCTTC. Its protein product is CASSIGGDEQFF.

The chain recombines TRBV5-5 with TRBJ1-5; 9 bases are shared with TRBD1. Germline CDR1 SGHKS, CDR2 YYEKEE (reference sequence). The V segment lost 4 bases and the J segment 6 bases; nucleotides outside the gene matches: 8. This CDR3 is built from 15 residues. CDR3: CASSPGTGKGQPQHF. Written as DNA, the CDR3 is TGTGCCAGCAGCCCCGGGACAGGGAAGGGTCAGCCCCAGCATTTT.